The sequence of this TCR beta chain was determined in a study of regulatory T cells in long-lasting Graves disease. CDR3 regions were amplified by Arm-PCR using iRepertoire HTBI primers to build TCR beta libraries. TCRdb re-called the multiplex PCR reads through MiXCR, storing one row per CDR3 protein. Of about 420,000 distinct CDR3 sequences listed, over 15% are singletons. Time point: newly diagnosed GD, antithyroid drugs for less than 3 months. Making the TCR library involved RNA that had been extracted from PBMCs. Many counts were recorded for this clonotype. Trimming shortened V by 9 bases and J by 2 bases, and 14 bases separated the two germline ends. The CDR3 consists of 13 residues. Germline lookup yields CDR1 ENHRY and CDR2 SYGVKD. These sequences were also reported in another study, on T cells in Graves' hyperthyroidism and ophthalmopathy.

The sequence was collected from a woman under 30 with Graves disease. V and J are TRBV10-3 and TRBJ2-7; D uncertain. Sequencing was performed on peripheral blood mononuclear cells (PBMCs), taken at new diagnosis, from a patient treated with antithyroid drugs. For the CDR3, the DNA is TGTGCCATACGTGGTAGGCCACCCTACGAGCAGTACTTC. It codes for CAIRGRPPYEQYF.